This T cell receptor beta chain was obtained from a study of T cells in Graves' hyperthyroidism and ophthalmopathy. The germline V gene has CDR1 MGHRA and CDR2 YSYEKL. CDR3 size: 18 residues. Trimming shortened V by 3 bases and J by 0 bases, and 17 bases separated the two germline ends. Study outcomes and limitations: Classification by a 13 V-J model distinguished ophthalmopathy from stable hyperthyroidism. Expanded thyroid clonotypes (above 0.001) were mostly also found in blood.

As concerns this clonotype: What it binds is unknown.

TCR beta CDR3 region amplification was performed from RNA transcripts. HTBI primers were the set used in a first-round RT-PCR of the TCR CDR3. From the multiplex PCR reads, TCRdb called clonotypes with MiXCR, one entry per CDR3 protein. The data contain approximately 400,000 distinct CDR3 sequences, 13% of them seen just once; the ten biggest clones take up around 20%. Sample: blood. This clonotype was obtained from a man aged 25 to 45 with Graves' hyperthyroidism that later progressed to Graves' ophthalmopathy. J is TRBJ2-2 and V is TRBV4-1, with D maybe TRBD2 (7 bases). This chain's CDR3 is CASSHPMGGAANTGELFF. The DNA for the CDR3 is TGCGCCAGCAGCCACCCGATGGGGGGGGCTGCGAACACCGGGGAGCTGTTTTTT.